This T cell receptor beta chain was captured in a study of cytomegalovirus exposure and HLA in healthy donors. This CDR3 region has 16 residues. The V gene's germline CDR1 is SGHNT and CDR2 YYREEE (reference sequence). V lost 6 bases, J lost 4 bases, and 20 bases lay in between. The PCR contained 60 Vbeta and 13 Jbeta primers. The data were produced by immunoSEQ multiplex PCR, yet TCRdb's version contains in-frame clones alone and is incomplete. Of around 180,000 clones detected, approximately 71% appear once; the ten largest clones hold around 1.5%. Notes on this clone: The target antigen is unknown.

Notes on the study in general: Relative to equally common others, HLA-associated TCR beta chains showed greater clonal expansion in a later analysis. TCR beta chain V- and J-gene trimming was linked, in a later analysis, to a missense variant in DCLRE1C. According to an earlier analysis, most TCR beta V segments yielded productive rearrangements about 87% or about 30% of the time.

The chain has TRBV5-4 and TRBJ2-1; the D gene is possibly TRBD2 (5 bases). This sequence was found in a girl aged 5-17 years in good health and CMV-seronegative. Sample: PBMCs. CDR3 region: CASTQSGLASYNEQFF. CDR3 nucleotide sequence: TGTGCCAGCACCCAGTCTGGGCTAGCCTCATACAATGAGCAGTTCTTC.